A single sample is the source of the 30 T cell receptor beta chains below, sequenced in a study of cytomegalovirus exposure and HLA in healthy donors. Primers for the PCR totalled 60 Vbeta and 13 Jbeta. Using immunoSEQ multiplex PCR, the repertoire was profiled, and TCRdb retains in-frame clones only, with some absent. Among around 190,000 clones listed, 75% to 90% were seen once. Sequencing was done on a sample of PBMCs. Source of these receptors: a boy younger than 10 in good health and CMV-seronegative.

V gene TRBV19 combines with J gene TRBJ1-3, with 7 bases identical to TRBD1. The CDR3 runs to 14 residues. With V trimmed by 5 bases and J by 4 bases, 5 bases remained unmatched. Looked up from germline, CDR1 is LNHDA and CDR2 is SQIVND (reference sequence). The CDR3: CASSHGTAGNTIYF. CDR3 nucleotides: TGTGCCAGTAGTCACGGGACAGCGGGAAACACCATATATTTT.

V usage is TRBV15 and J usage is TRBJ2-6, with D uncertain. The V gene lost 0 bases and the J gene lost 4 bases, with 7 bases spanning the gap. CDR3 length: 15 amino acids. Germline-derived CDR1 and CDR2 are LNHNV and YYDKDF (reference sequence). In DNA, the CDR3 is TGTGCCACCAGCAGAGACGGGTCAGGGGCCAACGTCCTGACTTTC. Protein product: CATSRDGSGANVLTF.

The chain joins TRBV7-2 to TRBJ2-3; 9 nucleotides align to TRBD2. There are 17 residues in the CDR3. From germline, CDR1 is SGHTA and CDR2 FQGNSA. V shed 1 base and J 2 bases; nucleotides not matched to a gene: 7. CDR3 nucleotides: TGTGCCAGCAGCTTAGACAAGACTAGCGGATACACAGATACGCAGTATTTT. Protein product: CASSLDKTSGYTDTQYF.

The V call is TRBV18, the J call TRBJ2-1; TRBD2 matches at 14 bases. CDR3 size: 16 residues. The germline gives CDR1 KGHSH, CDR2 LQKENI. V shed 5 bases and J 7 bases; nucleotides not matched to a gene: 7. The CDR3, as DNA: TGTGCCAGCTCAAACGCAGGGACTAGCGGGAGTAATGAGCAGTTCTTC. It codes for CASSNAGTSGSNEQFF.

This sequence joins TRBV29-1 and TRBJ2-7, with 8 bases fitting TRBD1. The V gene end was trimmed by 6 bases and the J gene end by 1 base; junction bases not matched to a gene: 5. Germline CDR1 and CDR2: SQVTM and ANQGSEA. The length of the CDR3 is 13 residues. CDR3 bases: TGCAGCGTATCAGGGGGCTTGTCCTACGAGCAGTACTTC. It yields the protein CSVSGGLSYEQYF.

The chain carries TRBV14 and TRBJ2-7; 10 bases fit TRBD2. The ends lost 1 base at V and 2 bases at J; junction bases unmatched: 11. Germline values: CDR1 SGHDN, CDR2 FVKESK. The CDR3 loop spans 18 amino acids. The CDR3 DNA follows: TGTGCCAGCAGCCAAGTGCTTAGCGGGGGGACCAGACCCTACGAGCAGTACTTC. Translation gives CASSQVLSGGTRPYEQYF. Filled out from reference TRBV14 and TRBJ2-7, the complete variable domain reads EAGVTQFPSHSVIEKGQTVTLRCDPISGHDNLYWYRRVMGKEIKFLLHFVKESKQDESGMPNNRFLAERTGGTYSTLKVQPAELEDSGVYFCASSQVLSGGTRPYEQYFGPGTRLTVT.

The J gene is TRBJ2-5, the V gene TRBV14, with no clear D. This CDR3 spans 14 amino acids. Germline CDR1 reads SGHDN; CDR2 reads FVKESK. Trimming took 1 base from V and 1 from J, leaving 7 bases between them. The CDR3 region is CASSQGFGQETQYF. Here the CDR3 DNA reads TGTGCCAGCAGCCAAGGTTTCGGCCAAGAGACCCAGTACTTC.

The chain couples TRBV9 to TRBJ2-5; tentatively, D is TRBD2 (5 bases). Germline CDR1 is SGDLS and CDR2 is YYNGEE. Trimming pared 4 bases from V and 2 bases from J, leaving 12 bases between. There are 14 residues in the CDR3. CDR3 in amino acids: CASSPGLPQETQYF. DNA of the CDR3: TGTGCCAGCAGCCCTGGACTGCCGCAAGAGACCCAGTACTTC.

The chain carries TRBV19 and TRBJ1-4; D might be TRBD1 (6 bases). CDR3 size: 14 residues. Trimming pared 10 bases from V and 5 bases from J, leaving 17 bases between. The germline V gene encodes CDR1 LNHDA and CDR2 SQIVND (reference sequence). The CDR3 coding sequence is TGTGCCACCCGGCTACGGGGACAAAATGAAAAACTGTTTTTT. Translated, it gives CATRLRGQNEKLFF.

The rearrangement joins TRBV9 to TRBJ2-1, with TRBD2 as a possible D gene (6 bases). Between the trimmed V and J ends, which lost 2 bases and 8 bases, there was a span of 17 bases. The CDR3 length is 15 residues. Germline V CDR1 and CDR2: SGDLS, YYNGEE. In DNA form, the CDR3 reads TGTGCCAGCAGCGTTAGACTAGTCCCGTTAGATGAGCAGTTCTTC. Translation gives CASSVRLVPLDEQFF.

The J gene is TRBJ2-7, the V gene TRBV27, with 7 bases lining up with TRBD2. The CDR3 runs 14 residues. V gave up 5 bases and J gave up 2 bases; unmatched junction bases: 6. In germline, CDR1 is MNHEY, CDR2 SMNVEV (reference sequence). This chain's CDR3 is CASSTPGLPYEQYF. In DNA, the CDR3 is TGTGCCAGCAGTACCCCGGGACTACCCTACGAGCAGTACTTC.

As concerns this clone: The junction departs from germline at one end; a sequencing error may be responsible. V gene TRBV7-9 combines with J gene TRBJ2-7; D may be TRBD2 (6 bases). The CDR3 loop spans 14 amino acids. Germline CDR1 is SEHNR and CDR2 is FQNEAQ (reference sequence). This chain's CDR3 is CSSSPGSGLRMKYF. For the CDR3, the DNA is TGTTCCAGCAGCCCAGGGTCAGGACTAAGGATGAAGTACTTC.

This chain connects TRBV19 to TRBJ2-2, with D unclear. The V and J ends lost 0 bases and 7 bases respectively, with 9 bases between them. This CDR3 is built from 14 residues. Germline CDR1 is LNHDA and CDR2 is SQIVND (reference sequence). This CDR3 is CASSIDRYNGELFF. CDR3 DNA sequence: TGTGCCAGTAGTATAGATCGTTACAACGGGGAGCTGTTTTTT.

This sequence joins TRBV29-1 and TRBJ1-2; tentative D call: TRBD1 (6 bases). From germline, CDR1 is SQVTM and CDR2 ANQGSEA. The CDR3 extends over 12 amino acids. The V end lost 6 bases, the J end lost 6 bases, and 14 bases lay between the germline ends. The CDR3 coding sequence is TGCAGCGTCCGGAGACAGGAAGATGGCTACACCTTC. This codes for CSVRRQEDGYTF.

The chain combines TRBV5-6 with TRBJ1-6, with a tentative D call TRBD1 (5 bases). CDR3 length equals 16 residues. Looked up from germline, CDR1 is SGHDT and CDR2 is YYEEEE. The ends were cut back, 10 bases at V and 4 bases at J, with 21 bases in the middle. The CDR3 coding sequence is TGTGCCTTAAGAACGGCGTCAGACAGATATAATTCACCCCTCCACTTT. This encodes CALRTASDRYNSPLHF.

J is TRBJ1-1 and V is TRBV5-3; D gene uncertain. TRBV5-3 is an ORF; its function is uncertain. V lost 3 bases, J lost 0 bases, and 15 bases lay in between. The CDR3 sequence is 16 residues long. The CDR3 spells CARSCKIGVLNTEAFF. For the CDR3, the DNA is TGTGCCAGAAGCTGCAAAATCGGGGTGTTGAACACTGAAGCTTTCTTT.

This chain links TRBV5-8 with TRBJ2-5; D gene uncertain. Germline V lookup: CDR1 SGHTS, CDR2 YDEGEE. This CDR3 is built from 13 residues. Trimming shortened V by 2 bases and J by 5 bases, and 10 bases separated the two germline ends. The CDR3 DNA sequence: TGTGCCAGCAGCTTCCGTGGTAGCGAGACCCAGTACTTC. As protein: CASSFRGSETQYF.

The chain combines TRBV11-2 with TRBJ1-1; 8 nucleotides match TRBD1. V lost 3 bases and J lost 4; bases outside the gene matches: 7. The CDR3 extends over 15 amino acids. The germline CDR1 and CDR2 sequences are SGHAT and FQNNGV. The CDR3 DNA reads TGTGCCAGCAGCTTGACAGGGGATTTGGCCACTGAAGCTTTCTTT. It codes for CASSLTGDLATEAFF.

The rearrangement joins TRBV10-1 to TRBJ2-2; TRBD2 matches at 7 bases. Trimming at V came to 6 bases and at J to 2 bases, leaving 12 bases not matched to a gene. CDR1 and CDR2 from the germline V gene are WNHNN and SYGVQD (reference sequence). The CDR3 contains 17 residues. The CDR3 spells CASSESGGGANTGELFF. CDR3 DNA: TGCGCCAGCAGCGAGAGTGGGGGGGGAGCAAACACCGGGGAGCTGTTTTTT.

V usage is TRBV4-1 and J usage is TRBJ2-7; 8 bases agree with TRBD1. Germline CDR1 reads MGHRA; CDR2 reads YSYEKL. The V and J ends lost 1 base and 0 bases, in that order; junction bases with no gene match: 14. This CDR3 spans 19 amino acids. The CDR3 loop reads CASSQVGQGRPFFSYEQYF. In nucleotides, the CDR3 is TGCGCCAGCAGCCAAGTTGGACAGGGCAGGCCTTTTTTCTCCTACGAGCAGTACTTC.

The genes are TRBV27 and TRBJ1-5; weak D call: TRBD1 (6 bases). CDR3 length: 13 residues. Germline CDR1 MNHEY, CDR2 SMNVEV (reference sequence). Deletions cut 10 bases from V and 7 bases from J, with 17 bases between. The CDR3 protein is CATTRGAGQPQHF. The CDR3 DNA reads TGTGCCACTACCAGGGGCGCCGGGCAGCCCCAGCATTTT.

The V call is TRBV19, the J call TRBJ2-3, with D hard to call. Trimming left V 2 bases short and J 0 bases short, with 12 bases between. Germline V gives CDR1 LNHDA, CDR2 SQIVND (reference sequence). The CDR3 spans 16 residues. The CDR3, as DNA: TGTGCCAGTAGTATAAGGTTTCCCGGGAGCACAGATACGCAGTATTTT. It specifies CASSIRFPGSTDTQYF.

The chain is built from TRBV2 and TRBJ2-1; TRBD2 matches 7 bases. J was trimmed by 5 bases and V by 4 bases; bases with no gene match: 2. Germline CDR1 is SNHLY and CDR2 is FYNNEI. The CDR3 runs to 13 residues. The CDR3 nucleotides are TGTGCCAGCAGTGGACTAGCAGACAATGAGCAGTTCTTC. This sequence encodes CASSGLADNEQFF.

V and J are TRBV29-1 and TRBJ1-4, with D unclear. CDR3 size: 11 residues. Per the germline V gene, CDR1 is SQVTM and CDR2 is ANQGSEA. V was clipped by 5 bases and J by 8 bases, with 9 bases between them. This chain's CDR3 is CSVRENEKLFF. CDR3 DNA sequence: TGCAGCGTTAGGGAGAACGAAAAACTGTTTTTT.

This clone was detected only a few times. The chain has TRBV30 and TRBJ1-2; D gene unclear. The germline V gene encodes CDR1 GTSNPN and CDR2 SVGIG (reference sequence). The CDR3 is made up of 12 amino acids. The germline V and J ends were trimmed by 2 bases and 7 bases, with 11 bases remaining between them. CDR3: CAWSSPPGGYTF. The DNA of the CDR3 is TGTGCCTGGAGTTCTCCCCCGGGTGGCTACACCTTC.

J is TRBJ2-2 and V is TRBV2, with 11 bases identical to TRBD1. This CDR3 contains 15 residues. CDR1 is SNHLY and CDR2 is FYNNEI in the germline V gene. V lost 7 bases and J lost 4; bases outside the gene matches: 5. CDR3 amino acids: CASKGDRGSTGELFF. CDR3 bases: TGTGCCAGCAAAGGGGACAGGGGGAGCACCGGGGAGCTGTTTTTT. Full variable domain (rest looked up from reference TRBV2 and TRBJ2-2): EPEVTQTPSHQVTQMGQEVILRCVPISNHLYFYWYRQILGQKVEFLVSFYNNEISEKSEIFDDQFSVERPDGSNFTLKIRSTKLEDSAMYFCASKGDRGSTGELFFGEGSRLTVL.

The J gene is TRBJ2-3, the V gene TRBV6-1; 7 nucleotides match TRBD2. CDR3 length: 14 residues. Germline lookup yields CDR1 MNHNS and CDR2 SASEGT. V trimming: 4 bases; J trimming: 2 bases; junction bases outside the gene matches: 3. The CDR3 sequence: CASSGGGATDTQYF. The CDR3 region has the DNA TGTGCCAGCAGTGGGGGAGGGGCCACAGATACGCAGTATTTT.

The chain has TRBV7-8 and TRBJ1-5; possibly TRBD1 for D (5 bases). This CDR3 contains 15 residues. V lost 1 base, J lost 6 bases, and 13 bases lay in between. In germline, CDR1 is SGHVS, CDR2 FQNEAQ. This CDR3 reads CASSLGRGYGQPQHF. The CDR3 DNA reads TGTGCCAGCAGCTTAGGACGGGGGTACGGTCAGCCCCAGCATTTT.

The chain uses TRBV14 and TRBJ2-1; the D gene is possibly TRBD1 (5 bases). Trimming stripped 0 bases from V and 4 bases from J, with 13 bases between. The germline CDR1 and CDR2 sequences are SGHDN and FVKESK. The length of the CDR3 is 16 residues. Here the CDR3 reads CASSQEGAGWYNEQFF. CDR3 DNA: TGTGCCAGCAGCCAAGAAGGGGCAGGGTGGTACAATGAGCAGTTCTTC.

This rearrangement joins TRBV15 to TRBJ2-7; 7 nucleotides agree with TRBD1. Germline V lookup: CDR1 LNHNV, CDR2 YYDKDF (reference sequence). V trimming: 0 bases; J trimming: 6 bases; junction bases outside the gene matches: 11. This CDR3 is built from 16 residues. CDR3 DNA: TGTGCCACCAGCAGAGATCGCGAGACAGGGCGAATCGAGCAGTACTTC. Translating gives CATSRDRETGRIEQYF.